The present entry profiles one T cell receptor (beta chain) with its context. The junction had 14 bases not matched to a gene; V was cut back by 1 base and J by 5 bases. The CDR3 contains 17 residues. Germline CDR1 is SGHDN and CDR2 is FVKESK. These data belong to a study of shared T cell receptors in the human thymus. TCRdb's table, derived via immunoSEQ multiplex PCR, lists solely in-frame clones and lacks some. The sample includes some 720,000 clones, around 87% of them seen just once. The same data also went into a second study, on human thymus T cells. In that study: The thymus tissue came from resections taken during corrective heart surgery. Apparent bias marked the V and J gene usage of thymic and blood repertoires. Thymic repertoires overlap heavily among unrelated individuals, related research has reported.

Sequenced input: thymocytes. The V call is TRBV14, the J call TRBJ2-7; 7 bases are a match to TRBD1. The origin of this receptor is a boy in the first two years of life with a congenital heart defect. The CDR3 spells CASSQVYGLRGLDEQYF. CDR3 bases: TGTGCCAGCAGCCAAGTATATGGGTTGAGGGGGCTCGACGAGCAGTACTTC.